This entry lists 8 T cell receptor beta chains sequenced from one sample in a study of T cell responses to AZD1222 COVID-19 vaccine. The data were produced by immunoSEQ multiplex PCR, yet TCRdb's version contains in-frame clones alone and is incomplete. Among about 150,000 clones listed, about 83% were seen once. Sequencing was performed on peripheral blood, taken 28 days after the second AZD1222 dose. These receptors were obtained from an adult who received the AZD1222 COVID-19 vaccine.

The chain carries TRBV18 and TRBJ2-7; tentatively, D is TRBD1 (5 bases). The CDR3 is 14 amino acids. Trimming pared 2 bases from V and 2 bases from J, leaving 10 bases between. Germline V gives CDR1 KGHSH, CDR2 LQKENI. In nucleotides, the CDR3 is TGTGCCAGCTCACCAGCTCAGGGCCCCTACGAGCAGTACTTC. Translation gives CASSPAQGPYEQYF.

This clone was observed once. The gene calls are TRBV30 and TRBJ1-6, with D perhaps TRBD1 (5 bases). From germline, CDR1 is GTSNPN and CDR2 SVGIG (reference sequence). Trimming took 1 base from V and 3 from J, leaving 19 bases between them. This CDR3 region has 18 residues. The CDR3 protein is CAWSEGQVLSYYNSPLHF. The CDR3 region has the DNA TGTGCCTGGAGTGAGGGGCAGGTCCTCTCCTACTATAATTCACCCCTCCACTTT.

The chain links TRBV12-5 to TRBJ2-1; TRBD1 might be the D (6 bases). Germline V gives CDR1 LGHNT, CDR2 FRNRAP. The CDR3 has 13 residues. Trimming removed 6 bases from V and 4 bases from J, with 10 bases in between. DNA of the CDR3: TGTGCTAGTGGCCCCGACAGGTACAATGAGCAGTTCTTC. Its protein product is CASGPDRYNEQFF.

The rearrangement links TRBV7-2 to TRBJ1-2, with D unresolved. The ends were cut back, 5 bases at V and 5 bases at J, with 15 bases in the middle. The CDR3 is 14 residues long. Looked up from germline, CDR1 is SGHTA and CDR2 is FQGNSA. CDR3 DNA sequence: TGTGCCAGCAGCCCCTGGGTAGGCCCGTATGGCTACACCTTC. Residues: CASSPWVGPYGYTF.

CDR3 residues: CASSQTGATYNSPLHF. CDR3 DNA: TGCGCCAGCAGCCAAACAGGGGCGACCTATAATTCACCCCTCCACTTT. This chain uses TRBV4-1 with TRBJ1-6; 7 bases are shared with TRBD1. The CDR3 runs to 16 residues. Germline V gene sequence: CDR1 MGHRA, CDR2 YSYEKL. The junction had 3 bases not matched to a gene; V was cut back by 2 bases and J by 2 bases.

This clone was observed a few times. The J gene is TRBJ1-6, the V gene TRBV20-1, with a possible D match to TRBD1 (6 bases). Between the trimmed V and J ends, which lost 3 bases and 9 bases, there was a span of 18 bases. Germline values: CDR1 DFQATT, CDR2 SNEGSKA (reference sequence). The CDR3 loop spans 15 amino acids. This CDR3 reads CSASSGAGGSSPLHF. The CDR3 region has the DNA TGCAGTGCTAGTTCGGGGGCAGGAGGGAGTTCACCCCTCCACTTT.

The chain has TRBV29-1 and TRBJ2-7; D is uncertain. This CDR3 has 12 amino acids. Germline loops: CDR1 SQVTM, CDR2 ANQGSEA. V was trimmed by 5 bases and J by 4 bases, leaving 12 bases between them. The CDR3 region has the DNA TGCAGCGTTACCACCTTCGGTTACGAGCAGTACTTC. It translates to CSVTTFGYEQYF.

This rearrangement joins TRBV11-2 to TRBJ2-1, with 13 bases that match TRBD2. CDR1 SGHAT and CDR2 FQNNGV come from the germline V gene. This CDR3 is built from 18 residues. V lost 5 bases to trimming and J lost 12 bases; unmatched junction nucleotides: 19. The CDR3 sequence: CASSLQHLPTSGGVVQFF. In DNA form, the CDR3 reads TGTGCCAGCAGCCTACAACACCTCCCTACTAGCGGGGGGGTAGTGCAGTTCTTC. Supplemented by reference TRBV11-2 and TRBJ2-1, the full variable domain reads EAGVAQSPRYKIIEKRQSVAFWCNPISGHATLYWYQQILGQGPKLLIQFQNNGVVDDSQLPKDRFSAERLKGVDSTLKIQPAKLEDSAVYLCASSLQHLPTSGGVVQFFGPGTRLTVL.